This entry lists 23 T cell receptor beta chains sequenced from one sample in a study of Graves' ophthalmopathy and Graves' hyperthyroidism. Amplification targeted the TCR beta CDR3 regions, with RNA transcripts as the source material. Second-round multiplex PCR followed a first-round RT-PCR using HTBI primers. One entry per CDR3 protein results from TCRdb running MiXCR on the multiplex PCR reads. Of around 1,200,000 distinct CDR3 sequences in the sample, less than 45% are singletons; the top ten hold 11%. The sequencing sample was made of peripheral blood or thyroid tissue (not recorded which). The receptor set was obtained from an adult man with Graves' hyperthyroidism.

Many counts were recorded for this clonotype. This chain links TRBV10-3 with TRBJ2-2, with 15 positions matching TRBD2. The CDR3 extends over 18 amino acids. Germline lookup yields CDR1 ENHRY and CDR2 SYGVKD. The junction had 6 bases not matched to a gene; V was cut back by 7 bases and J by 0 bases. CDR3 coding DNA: TGTGCCATCACCACGGGACTAGCGGGGGGCGCGAACACCGGGGAGCTGTTTTTT. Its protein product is CAITTGLAGGANTGELFF.

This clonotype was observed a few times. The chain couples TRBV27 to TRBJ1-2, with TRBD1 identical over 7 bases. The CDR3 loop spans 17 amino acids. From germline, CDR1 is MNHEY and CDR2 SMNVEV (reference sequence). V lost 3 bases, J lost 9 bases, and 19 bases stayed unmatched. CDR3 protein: CASSLRQGGHRYVSYTF. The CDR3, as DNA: TGTGCCAGCAGTTTGAGACAGGGTGGACACCGGTATGTGAGCTACACCTTC.

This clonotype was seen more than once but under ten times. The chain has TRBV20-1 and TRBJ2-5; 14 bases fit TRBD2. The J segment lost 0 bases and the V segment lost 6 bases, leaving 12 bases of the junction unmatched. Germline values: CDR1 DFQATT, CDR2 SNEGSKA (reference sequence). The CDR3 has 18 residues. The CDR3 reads CSAPIGTSGGTNQETQYF. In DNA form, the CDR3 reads TGCAGTGCGCCGATCGGGACTAGCGGGGGTACTAACCAAGAGACCCAGTACTTC.

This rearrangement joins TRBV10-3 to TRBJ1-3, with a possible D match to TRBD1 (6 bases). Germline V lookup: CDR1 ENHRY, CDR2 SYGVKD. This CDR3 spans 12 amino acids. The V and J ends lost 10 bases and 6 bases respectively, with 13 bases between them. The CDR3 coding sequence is TGTGCCACACAGGGACAACAAAACACCATATATTTT. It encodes CATQGQQNTIYF.

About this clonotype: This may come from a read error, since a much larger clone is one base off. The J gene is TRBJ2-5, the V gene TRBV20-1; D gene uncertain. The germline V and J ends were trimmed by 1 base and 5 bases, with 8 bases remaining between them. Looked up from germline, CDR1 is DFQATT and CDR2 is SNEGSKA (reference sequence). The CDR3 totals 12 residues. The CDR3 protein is CSARGSWETQYF. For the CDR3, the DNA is TGCAGTGCTAGAGGTAGCTGGGAGACCCAGTACTTC.

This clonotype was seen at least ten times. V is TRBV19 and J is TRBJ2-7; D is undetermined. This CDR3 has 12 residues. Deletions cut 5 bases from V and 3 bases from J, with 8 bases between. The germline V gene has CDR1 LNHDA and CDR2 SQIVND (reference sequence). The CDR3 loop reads CASSAKDYEQYF. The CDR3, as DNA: TGTGCCAGTAGTGCTAAAGACTACGAGCAGTACTTC.

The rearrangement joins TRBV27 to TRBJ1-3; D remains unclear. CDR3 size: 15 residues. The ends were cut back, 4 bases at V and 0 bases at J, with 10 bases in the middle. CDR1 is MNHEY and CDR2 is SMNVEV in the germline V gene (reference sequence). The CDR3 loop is CASSSPSTSGNTIYF. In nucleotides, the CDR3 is TGTGCCAGCAGTTCCCCCTCCACCTCTGGAAACACCATATATTTT.

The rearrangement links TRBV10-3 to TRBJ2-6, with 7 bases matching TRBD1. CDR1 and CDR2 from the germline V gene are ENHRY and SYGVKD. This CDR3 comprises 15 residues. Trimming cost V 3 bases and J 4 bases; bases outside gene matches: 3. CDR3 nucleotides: TGTGCCATCAGTGACCAGGGACAGGGGGCCAACGTCCTGACTTTC. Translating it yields CAISDQGQGANVLTF.

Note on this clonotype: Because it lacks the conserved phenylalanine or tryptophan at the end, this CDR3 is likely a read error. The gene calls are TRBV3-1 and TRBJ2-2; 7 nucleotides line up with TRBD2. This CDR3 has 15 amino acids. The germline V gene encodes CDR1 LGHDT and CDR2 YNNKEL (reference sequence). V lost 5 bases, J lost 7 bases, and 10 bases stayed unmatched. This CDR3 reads CASSLGRAGSGELFS. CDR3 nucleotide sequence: TGTGCCAGCAGCTTAGGTCGAGCGGGAAGCGGGGAGCTGTTTTCT.

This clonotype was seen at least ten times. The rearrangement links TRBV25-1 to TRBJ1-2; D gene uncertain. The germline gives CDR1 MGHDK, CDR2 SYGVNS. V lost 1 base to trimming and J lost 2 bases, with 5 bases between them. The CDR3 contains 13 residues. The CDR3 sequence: CASSESENYGYTF. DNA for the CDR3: TGTGCCAGCAGTGAATCTGAAAACTATGGCTACACCTTC.

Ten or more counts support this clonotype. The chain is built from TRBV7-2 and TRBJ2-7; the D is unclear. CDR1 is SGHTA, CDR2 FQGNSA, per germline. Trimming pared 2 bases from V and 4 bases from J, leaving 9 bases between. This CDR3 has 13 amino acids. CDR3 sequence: CASSLFYSYEQYF. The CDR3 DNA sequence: TGTGCCAGCAGCTTATTCTACTCTTACGAGCAGTACTTC.

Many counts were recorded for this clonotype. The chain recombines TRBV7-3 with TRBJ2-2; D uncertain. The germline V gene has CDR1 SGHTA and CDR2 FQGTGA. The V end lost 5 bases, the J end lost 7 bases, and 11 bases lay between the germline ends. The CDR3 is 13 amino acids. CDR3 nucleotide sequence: TGTGCCAGCAGCCTAGGAATGGTCGGGGAGCTGTTTTTT. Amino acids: CASSLGMVGELFF. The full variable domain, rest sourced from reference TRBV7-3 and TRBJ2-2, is GAGVSQTPSNKVTEKGKYVELRCDPISGHTALYWYRQSLGQGPEFLIYFQGTGAADDSGLPNDRFFAVRPEGSVSTLKIQRTERGDSAVYLCASSLGMVGELFFGEGSRLTVL.

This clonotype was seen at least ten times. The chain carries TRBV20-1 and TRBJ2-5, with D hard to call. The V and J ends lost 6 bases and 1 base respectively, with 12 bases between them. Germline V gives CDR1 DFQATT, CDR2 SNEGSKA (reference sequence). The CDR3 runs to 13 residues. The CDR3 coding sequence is TGCAGTGCCGACCCGGGCAGCCAAGAGACCCAGTACTTC. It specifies CSADPGSQETQYF.

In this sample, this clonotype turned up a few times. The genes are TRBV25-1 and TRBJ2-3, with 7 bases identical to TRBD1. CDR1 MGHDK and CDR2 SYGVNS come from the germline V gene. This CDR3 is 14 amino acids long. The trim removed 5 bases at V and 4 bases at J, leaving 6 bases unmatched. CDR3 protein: CASSPRQGADTQYF. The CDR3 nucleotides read TGTGCCAGCAGTCCGAGACAGGGCGCAGATACGCAGTATTTT.

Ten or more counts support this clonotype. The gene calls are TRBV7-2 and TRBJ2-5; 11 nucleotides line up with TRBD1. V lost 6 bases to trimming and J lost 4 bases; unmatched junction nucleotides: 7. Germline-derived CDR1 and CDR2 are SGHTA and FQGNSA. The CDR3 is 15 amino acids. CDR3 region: CASSSPGQGAETQYF. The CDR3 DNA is TGTGCCAGCAGTTCTCCAGGACAGGGGGCAGAGACCCAGTACTTC.

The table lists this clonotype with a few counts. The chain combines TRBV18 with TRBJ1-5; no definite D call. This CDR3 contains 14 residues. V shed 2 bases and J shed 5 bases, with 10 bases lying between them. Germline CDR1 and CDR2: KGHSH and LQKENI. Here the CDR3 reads CASSPSPRYQPQHF. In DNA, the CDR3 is TGTGCCAGCTCACCATCGCCCCGTTATCAGCCCCAGCATTTT.

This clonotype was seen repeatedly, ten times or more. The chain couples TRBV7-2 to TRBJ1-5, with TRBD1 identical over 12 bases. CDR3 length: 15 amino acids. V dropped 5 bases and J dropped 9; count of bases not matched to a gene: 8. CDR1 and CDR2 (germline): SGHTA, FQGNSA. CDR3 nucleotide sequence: TGTGCCAGCAGCGCCCGGGACAGGGGGCAGGGGCCCCAGCATTTT. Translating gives CASSARDRGQGPQHF.

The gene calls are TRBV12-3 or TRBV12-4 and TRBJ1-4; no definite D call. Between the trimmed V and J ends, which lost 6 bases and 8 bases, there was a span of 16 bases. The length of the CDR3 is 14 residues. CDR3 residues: CASRPDGLGEKLFF. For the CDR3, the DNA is TGTGCCAGCAGGCCGGACGGTCTGGGAGAAAAACTGTTTTTT.

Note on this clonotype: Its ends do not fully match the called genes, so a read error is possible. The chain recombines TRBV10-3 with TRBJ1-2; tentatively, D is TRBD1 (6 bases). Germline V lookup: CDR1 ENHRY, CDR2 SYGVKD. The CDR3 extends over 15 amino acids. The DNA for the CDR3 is TGTGCCAGCAGTCCCGGGGGCAGACTAAACTATGGCTACACCTTC. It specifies CASSPGGRLNYGYTF.

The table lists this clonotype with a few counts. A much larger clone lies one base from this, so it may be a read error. The CDR3 sequence is CAISRGGGSTEAFF. The CDR3 nucleotides read TGTGCCATCAGTCGCGGGGGGGGGAGCACTGAAGCTTTCTTT. This chain joins TRBV10-3 and TRBJ1-1, with a weak D call TRBD1 (5 bases). The CDR3 is 14 amino acids. V was pared by 5 bases and J by 4 bases, with 14 bases between. CDR1 ENHRY and CDR2 SYGVKD come from the germline V gene.

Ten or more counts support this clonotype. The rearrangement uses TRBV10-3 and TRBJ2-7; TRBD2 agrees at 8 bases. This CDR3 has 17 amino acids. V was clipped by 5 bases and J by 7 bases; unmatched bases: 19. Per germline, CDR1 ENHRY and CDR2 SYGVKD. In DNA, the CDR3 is TGTGCCATCAGTTTGACTAGCGCGGGGGGTGGTGGGAGAGAGCAGTACTTC. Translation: CAISLTSAGGGGREQYF.

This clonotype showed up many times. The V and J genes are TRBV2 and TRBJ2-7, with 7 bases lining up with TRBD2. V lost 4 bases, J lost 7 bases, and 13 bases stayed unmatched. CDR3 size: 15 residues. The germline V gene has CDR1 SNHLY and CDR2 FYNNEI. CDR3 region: CASSGSRDYVGEQYF. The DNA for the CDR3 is TGTGCCAGCAGTGGATCCCGGGACTACGTCGGGGAGCAGTACTTC.

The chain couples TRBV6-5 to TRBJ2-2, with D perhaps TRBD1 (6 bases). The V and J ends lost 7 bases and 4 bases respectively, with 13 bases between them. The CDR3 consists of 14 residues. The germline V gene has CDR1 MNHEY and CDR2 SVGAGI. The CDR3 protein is CASTTGQFTGELFF. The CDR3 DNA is TGTGCCAGCACCACCGGACAGTTCACCGGGGAGCTGTTTTTT.